The 6 T cell receptor beta chains below come from one sample, sequenced in a study of T cell clusters in autoimmune cytopenias. TRB was amplified from around 0.25 ug of peripheral blood genomic DNA per sample. Multiplex touch-down PCR amplified TRB using TRB-A and TRB-B pools in one tube. TCRdb re-called the multiplex PCR reads and gives one entry per CDR3 protein, without DNA. This sample's table reports under 13,000 distinct CDR3 sequences. These same records also appear under a second study, on T cell repertoires in aging, cancer and after chemotherapy.

The sample comprised peripheral blood. Receptors originate from a human donor in good health.

CDR3 region: CASSIGAGTSGKTDTQYF. The rearrangement joins TRBV19 to TRBJ2-3; TCRdb selects TRBD2, and the lack of DNA leaves this call unchecked. The germline CDR1 and CDR2 sequences are LNHDA and SQIVND (reference sequence). CDR3 length: 18 residues.

The chain recombines TRBV19 with TRBJ1-5; without DNA, the TCRdb call of TRBD1 cannot be checked. This CDR3 contains 15 residues. CDR1 LNHDA and CDR2 SQIVND come from the germline V gene (reference sequence). The CDR3 sequence: CASSIGQTPNQPRHF.

This clonotype is medium-sized by frequency. This chain joins TRBV29-1 and TRBJ2-5; TCRdb lists TRBD2, though no DNA is available to test this call. The CDR3 consists of 13 residues. Germline values: CDR1 SQVTM, CDR2 ANQGSEA. The CDR3 protein is CSGQRGGRETQYF.

The V and J genes are TRBV5-3 and TRBJ1-2; TCRdb names TRBD1, which stays unverified in the absence of DNA. TRBV5-3 is reported as an ORF; its role is uncertain. The CDR3 covers 17 residues. The CDR3 protein is CARSLPGTAVQVGGYTF.

V gene TRBV27 combines with J gene TRBJ2-7; TCRdb selects TRBD2, and the lack of DNA leaves this call unchecked. The germline V gene encodes CDR1 MNHEY and CDR2 SMNVEV (reference sequence). CDR3 length: 17 residues. The CDR3 sequence: CASSLRPRLAVSYEQYF.

The genes are TRBV6-5 and TRBJ2-3; the TCRdb D gene call, TRBD2, has no DNA to confirm it. Germline V CDR1 and CDR2: MNHEY, SVGAGI. The CDR3 extends over 16 amino acids. The CDR3 reads CASSKGLAGVADTQYF.